Below, 19 T cell receptor beta chains from the same sample are listed, as sequenced in a study of blood T cell repertoires in COVID-19. This table comes from immunoSEQ multiplex PCR, and its TCRdb copy is limited to in-frame clones, with some not included. The sample includes some 400,000 clones, around 87% of them seen just once. The material sequenced was peripheral blood. Source of these receptors: an older woman with COVID-19, enrolled during active disease.

The gene calls are TRBV6-5 and TRBJ1-3; D gene unclear. Looked up from germline, CDR1 is MNHEY and CDR2 is SVGAGI. CDR3 length: 12 amino acids. Trimming pared 6 bases from V and 8 bases from J, leaving 11 bases between. The CDR3 region is CASSGEEDTIYF. Here the CDR3 DNA reads TGTGCCAGCAGCGGCGAGGAGGACACCATATATTTT.

V usage is TRBV19 and J usage is TRBJ2-1; 10 bases match TRBD1. CDR3 length: 15 residues. V was pared by 4 bases and J by 7 bases, with 7 bases of the junction left unmatched. Germline loops: CDR1 LNHDA, CDR2 SQIVND (reference sequence). CDR3 sequence: CASSNPGQGSNEQFF. The CDR3 nucleotides read TGTGCCAGTAGTAATCCGGGACAGGGGTCGAATGAGCAGTTCTTC.

This clone was observed many times. CDR3: CASSLGTGGIEPQHF. DNA for the CDR3: TGTGCCAGCAGCTTAGGGACAGGGGGCATAGAGCCCCAGCATTTT. The genes are TRBV7-6 and TRBJ1-5, with 11 bases identical to TRBD1. J was trimmed by 8 bases and V by 1 base; bases with no gene match: 4. Germline CDR1 reads SGHVS; CDR2 reads FNYEAQ. The CDR3 contains 15 residues.

The chain has TRBV19 and TRBJ2-4, with D maybe TRBD1 (6 bases). The CDR3 contains 15 residues. V was cut by 7 bases and J by 1 base, with 14 bases left in between. The V gene's germline CDR1 is LNHDA and CDR2 SQIVND (reference sequence). The CDR3 sequence is CASNTGPGAKNIQYF. The CDR3 coding sequence is TGTGCCAGTAATACAGGGCCGGGGGCCAAAAACATTCAGTACTTC. Drawing the rest from reference TRBV19 and TRBJ2-4, the complete variable domain is DGGITQSPKYLFRKEGQNVTLSCEQNLNHDAMYWYRQDPGQGLRLIYYSQIVNDFQKGDIAEGYSVSREKKESFPLTVTSAQKNPTAFYLCASNTGPGAKNIQYFGAGTRLSVL.

The chain has TRBV5-1 and TRBJ2-3, with TRBD1 matching over 8 bases. CDR3 length: 13 amino acids. Germline V gene sequence: CDR1 SGHRS, CDR2 YFSETQ. The ends lost 4 bases at V and 4 bases at J; junction bases unmatched: 2. CDR3 sequence reads: CASSTQGADTQYF. The CDR3 DNA reads TGCGCCAGCAGCACACAGGGGGCAGATACGCAGTATTTT.

This clone was recorded only once. The chain is built from TRBV3-1 (or the pseudogene TRBV3-2) and TRBJ2-1; TRBD2 matches 13 bases. With 3 bases clipped from V and 9 bases from J, the junction kept 5 bases outside the gene matches. CDR3 size: 15 residues. Germline V gives CDR1 LGHDT, CDR2 YNNKEL (reference sequence). DNA for the CDR3: TGTGCCAGCAGCCACACTAGCGGGGGGGCCCGTGAGCAGTTCTTC. This translates into CASSHTSGGAREQFF.

The CDR3 sequence: CASRRDRVNGELFF. The CDR3, as DNA: TGTGCCAGCAGAAGGGACAGGGTCAACGGGGAGCTGTTTTTT. V usage is TRBV28 and J usage is TRBJ2-2; 9 nucleotides line up with TRBD1. CDR3 length: 14 amino acids. CDR1 and CDR2 from the germline V gene are MDHEN and SYDVKM. J lost 7 bases, V lost 6 bases, and 6 bases had no gene match.

The V and J genes are TRBV5-4 and TRBJ1-4; 7 bases align to TRBD1. This CDR3 contains 14 residues. V was pared by 3 bases and J by 3 bases, with 2 bases of the junction left unmatched. Germline V gene data show CDR1 as SGHNT and CDR2 as YYREEE (reference sequence). CDR3 residues: CASSSTGANEKLFF. The CDR3 DNA reads as TGTGCCAGCAGCTCTACAGGGGCTAATGAAAAACTGTTTTTT.

The rearrangement uses TRBV5-4 and TRBJ2-1; D is uncertain. The V gene lost 4 bases and the J gene lost 9 bases, with 14 bases spanning the gap. CDR1 is SGHNT, CDR2 YYREEE, per germline (reference sequence). This CDR3 is built from 13 residues. The CDR3 spells CASSLSTTGEQFF. The CDR3 DNA reads as TGTGCCAGCAGCCTTTCCACGACGGGTGAGCAGTTCTTC.

CDR3 protein: CASSLVGGNTGELFF. The CDR3 coding sequence is TGCGCCAGCAGCTTGGTCGGGGGGAACACCGGGGAGCTGTTTTTT. The chain joins TRBV5-1 to TRBJ2-2; D is perhaps TRBD2 (6 bases). The CDR3 runs to 15 residues. The V gene's germline CDR1 is SGHRS and CDR2 YFSETQ. V dropped 0 bases and J dropped 1 base, with 7 bases sitting between them.

The chain employs TRBV6-5 and TRBJ1-5; 7 positions match TRBD1. The germline CDR1 and CDR2 sequences are MNHEY and SVGAGI. The junction had 10 bases not matched to a gene; V was cut back by 8 bases and J by 6 bases. CDR3 length: 14 residues. The CDR3: CASRTLQGSQPQHF. CDR3 bases: TGTGCCAGCCGGACTCTACAGGGGAGTCAGCCCCAGCATTTT.

This clone showed up just once. The V and J genes are TRBV3-1 (or the pseudogene TRBV3-2) and TRBJ2-5; 7 positions match TRBD1. CDR1 is LGHDT, CDR2 YNNKEL, per germline (reference sequence). This CDR3 has 16 amino acids. After removal of 6 bases from V and 4 bases from J, the junction contained 14 bases not matched to a gene. The CDR3 loop is CASRRTQGTGRETQYF. The DNA of the CDR3 is TGTGCCAGCAGGAGGACACAGGGGACGGGCAGAGAGACCCAGTACTTC.

This rearrangement joins TRBV5-4 to TRBJ2-7; a weak D match, TRBD2 (6 bases). The CDR3 has 15 amino acids. V dropped 4 bases and J dropped 2 bases, with 16 bases sitting between them. The germline CDR1 and CDR2 sequences are SGHNT and YYREEE (reference sequence). The CDR3 DNA follows: TGTGCCAGCAGCCCAGGTGAGCGGGCCACCTACGAGCAGTACTTC. The encoded protein is CASSPGERATYEQYF.

The chain employs TRBV7-9 and TRBJ2-3; 8 bases agree with TRBD2. The CDR3 runs to 16 residues. After removal of 0 bases from V and 1 base from J, the junction contained 3 bases not matched to a gene. CDR1 SEHNR and CDR2 FQNEAQ come from the germline V gene (reference sequence). The CDR3 DNA is TGTGCCAGCAGCTTAGCCAGAGCGGGGGGCACAGATACGCAGTATTTT. Amino acid sequence: CASSLARAGGTDTQYF.

V and J are TRBV18 and TRBJ2-5; D is possibly TRBD2 (6 bases). The CDR3 spans 14 residues. In germline, CDR1 is KGHSH, CDR2 LQKENI. V was trimmed by 3 bases and J by 4 bases, leaving 12 bases between them. The CDR3 bases are TGTGCCAGCTCACCTACGGGGGTTCGAGAGACCCAGTACTTC. It codes for CASSPTGVRETQYF.

The chain has TRBV11-2 and TRBJ2-3; D not certain. This CDR3 is 13 amino acids long. Germline V gene lookup returns CDR1 SGHAT and CDR2 FQNNGV. V dropped 1 base and J dropped 9 bases, with 11 bases sitting between them. The CDR3 protein is CASSLGVANTQYF. DNA of the CDR3: TGTGCCAGCAGCTTAGGAGTAGCTAACACGCAGTATTTT.

This chain connects TRBV18 to TRBJ1-2, with 7 bases matching TRBD1. This CDR3 is 18 amino acids long. CDR1 and CDR2 from the germline V gene are KGHSH and LQKENI. The J segment lost 0 bases and the V segment lost 3 bases, leaving 13 bases of the junction unmatched. The CDR3 nucleotides read TGTGCCAGCTCACCCTCGTGGGACAGCAGGATAGCTAACTATGGCTACACCTTC. This encodes CASSPSWDSRIANYGYTF.

There are a few counts of this clone. The rearrangement links TRBV18 to TRBJ1-1, with D unclear. The CDR3 consists of 13 residues. Germline V gene data show CDR1 as KGHSH and CDR2 as LQKENI. V was cut by 5 bases and J by 0 bases, with 7 bases left in between. CDR3 region: CASSERVNTEAFF. The DNA of the CDR3 is TGTGCCAGCTCAGAGAGGGTGAACACTGAAGCTTTCTTT.

This CDR3 is CASSADTGYGYTF. In nucleotides, the CDR3 is TGTGCCAGCAGCGCGGACACGGGCTATGGCTACACCTTC. The chain uses TRBV5-8 and TRBJ1-2; D may be TRBD1 (5 bases). Deletions cut 4 bases from V and 4 bases from J, with 11 bases between. CDR3 length: 13 residues. Germline V gene data show CDR1 as SGHTS and CDR2 as YDEGEE.